The 5 T cell receptor beta chains listed next were all sequenced from one sample in a study of blood T cell repertoires in COVID-19. The repertoire was sequenced with immunoSEQ multiplex PCR; TCRdb's copy has only in-frame clones and lacks some. Here the sample spans tens of thousands of clones, 80% to 90% being singletons. The sequenced material came from peripheral blood. The receptors here all came from a middle-aged man with active COVID-19.

The chain uses TRBV9 and TRBJ2-5, with D perhaps TRBD2 (6 bases). CDR1 is SGDLS, CDR2 YYNGEE, per germline. This CDR3 has 15 residues. V dropped 2 bases and J dropped 1 base, with 12 bases sitting between them. The CDR3 spells CASSVRPSAQETQYF. CDR3 sequence (DNA): TGTGCCAGCAGCGTTCGACCTAGCGCCCAAGAGACCCAGTACTTC.

The chain uses TRBV7-2 and TRBJ2-7, with 7 bases fitting TRBD1. Germline-derived CDR1 and CDR2 are SGHTA and FQGNSA. V was clipped by 5 bases and J by 0 bases; unmatched bases: 7. The CDR3 consists of 15 residues. CDR3 sequence: CASSPRQGPSYEQYF. CDR3 DNA sequence: TGTGCCAGCAGCCCCCGACAGGGTCCCTCCTACGAGCAGTACTTC.

The V gene is TRBV6-2 or TRBV6-3, the J gene TRBJ2-5; D possibly corresponds to TRBD1 (5 bases). CDR1 is MNHEY and CDR2 is SVGEGT in the germline V gene. The V gene lost 0 bases and the J gene lost 2 bases, with 13 bases spanning the gap. CDR3 length equals 16 residues. The chain's CDR3 is CASSYSQGYLQETQYF. DNA of the CDR3: TGTGCCAGCAGTTACTCTCAGGGTTATTTACAAGAGACCCAGTACTTC.

The chain couples TRBV6-6 to TRBJ1-4; TRBD1 might be the D (6 bases). This CDR3 region has 15 residues. Germline assignment: CDR1 MNHNY and CDR2 SVGAGI (reference sequence). The ends were cut back, 5 bases at V and 8 bases at J, with 18 bases in the middle. This CDR3 is CASSPLLGQGEKLFF. Here the CDR3 DNA reads TGTGCCAGCAGTCCCCTTCTGGGGCAGGGGGAAAAACTGTTTTTT.

This chain joins TRBV9 and TRBJ2-3; 7 bases map to TRBD2. V was clipped by 1 base and J by 6 bases; unmatched bases: 14. Germline V lookup: CDR1 SGDLS, CDR2 YYNGEE. This CDR3 has 17 amino acids. CDR3 sequence reads: CASSVRNPSGGTDTQYF. CDR3 nucleotide sequence: TGTGCCAGCAGCGTAAGAAATCCTAGCGGAGGAACCGATACGCAGTATTTT.